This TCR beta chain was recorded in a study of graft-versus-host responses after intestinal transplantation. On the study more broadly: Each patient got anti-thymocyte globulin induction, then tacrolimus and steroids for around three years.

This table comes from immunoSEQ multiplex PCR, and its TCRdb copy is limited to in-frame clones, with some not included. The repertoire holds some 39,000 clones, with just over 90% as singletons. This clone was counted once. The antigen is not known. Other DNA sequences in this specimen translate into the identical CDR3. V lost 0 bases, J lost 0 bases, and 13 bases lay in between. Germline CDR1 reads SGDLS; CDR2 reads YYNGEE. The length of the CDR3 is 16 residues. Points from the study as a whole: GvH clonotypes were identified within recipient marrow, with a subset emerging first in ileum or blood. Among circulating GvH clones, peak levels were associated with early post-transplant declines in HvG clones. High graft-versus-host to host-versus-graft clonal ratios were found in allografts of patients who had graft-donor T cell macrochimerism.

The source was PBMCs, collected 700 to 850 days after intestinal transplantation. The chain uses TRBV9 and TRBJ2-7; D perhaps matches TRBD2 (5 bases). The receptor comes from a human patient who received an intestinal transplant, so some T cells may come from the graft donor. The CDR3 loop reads CASSVEVSGASYEQYF. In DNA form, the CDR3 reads TGTGCCAGCAGCGTAGAGGTCAGCGGTGCCTCCTACGAGCAGTACTTC. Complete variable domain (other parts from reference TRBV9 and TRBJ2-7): DSGVTQTPKHLITATGQRVTLRCSPRSGDLSVYWYQQSLDQGLQFLIQYYNGEERAKGNILERFSAQQFPDLHSELNLSSLELGDSALYFCASSVEVSGASYEQYFGPGTRLTVT.